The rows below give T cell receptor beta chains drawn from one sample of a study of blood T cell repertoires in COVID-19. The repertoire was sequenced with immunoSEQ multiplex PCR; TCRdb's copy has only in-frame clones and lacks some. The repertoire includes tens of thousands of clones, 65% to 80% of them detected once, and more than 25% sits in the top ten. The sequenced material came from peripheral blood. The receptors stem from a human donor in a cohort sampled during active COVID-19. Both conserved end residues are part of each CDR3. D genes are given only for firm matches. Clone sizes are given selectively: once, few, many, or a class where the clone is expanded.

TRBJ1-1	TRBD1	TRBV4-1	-	CASSQMTGMNTEAFF	TGCGCCAGCAGCCAAATGACAGGGATGAACACTGAAGCTTTCTTT
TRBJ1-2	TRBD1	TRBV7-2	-	CASSSHRGAYGYTF	TGTGCCAGCAGCTCCCACAGGGGGGCCTATGGCTACACCTTC
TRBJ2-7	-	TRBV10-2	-	CASRPAGGTYEQYF	TGCGCCAGCCGCCCGGCCGGGGGTACCTACGAGCAGTACTTC
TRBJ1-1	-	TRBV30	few	CAWNRKIGTEAFF	TGTGCCTGGAACCGGAAGATCGGGACTGAAGCTTTCTTT
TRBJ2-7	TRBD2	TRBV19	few	CASTGAGAYEQYF	TGTGCCAGTACGGGTGCGGGAGCTTACGAGCAGTACTTC
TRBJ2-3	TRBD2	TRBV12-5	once	CASGRGGGTDTQYF	TGTGCTAGTGGCCGCGGGGGAGGCACAGATACGCAGTATTTT
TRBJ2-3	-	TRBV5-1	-	CASMVGAGATDTQYF	TGCGCCAGCATGGTCGGTGCGGGGGCAACAGATACGCAGTATTTT
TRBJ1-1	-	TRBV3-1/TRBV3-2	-	CASSQAPQGSTMNTEAFF	TGTGCCAGCAGCCAAGCCCCCCAGGGCAGCACAATGAACACTGAAGCTTTCTTT
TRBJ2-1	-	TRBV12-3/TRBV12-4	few	CASSKYYEQFF	TGTGCCAGCAGTAAGTACTATGAGCAGTTCTTC
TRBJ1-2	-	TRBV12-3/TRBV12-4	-	CASSPGSGYGYTF	TGTGCCAGCAGTCCGGGAAGTGGCTATGGCTACACCTTC
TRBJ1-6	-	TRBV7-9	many	CASSLAGGNSPLHF	TGTGCCAGCAGCTTAGCAGGGGGTAATTCACCCCTCCACTTT
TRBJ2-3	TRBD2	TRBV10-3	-	CATGGIAGSDTQYF	TGTGCCACCGGGGGAATAGCGGGAAGTGATACGCAGTATTTT
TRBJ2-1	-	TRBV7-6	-	CASSRSPTSSYNEQFF	TGTGCCAGCAGCCGGAGCCCTACAAGCTCCTACAATGAGCAGTTCTTC
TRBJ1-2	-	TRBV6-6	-	CASNAQWGTYGYTF	TGTGCCAGCAACGCCCAATGGGGCACCTATGGCTACACCTTC
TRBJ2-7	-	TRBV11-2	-	CASRRDRREKKYF	TGTGCCAGCAGACGGGACCGACGGGAGAAGAAGTACTTC
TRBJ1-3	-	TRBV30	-	CAWSVQGNTIYF	TGTGCCTGGAGTGTACAAGGAAACACCATATATTTT
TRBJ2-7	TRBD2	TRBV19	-	CASSIEGAGRNEQYF	TGTGCCAGTAGTATAGAGGGAGCGGGGAGGAACGAGCAGTACTTC
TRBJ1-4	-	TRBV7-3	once	CASSSTGSANEKLFF	TGTGCCAGCAGCTCTACAGGGTCAGCTAATGAAAAACTGTTTTTT
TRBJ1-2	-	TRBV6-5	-	CASSYSNPGVGYTF	TGTGCCAGCAGTTACTCGAACCCAGGGGTTGGCTACACCTTC
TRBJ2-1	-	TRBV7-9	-	CASSLAGATYNEQFF	TGTGCCAGCAGCTTAGCAGGGGCCACCTACAATGAGCAGTTCTTC
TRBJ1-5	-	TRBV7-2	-	CASSPWGDSNQPQHF	TGTGCCAGCAGCCCATGGGGGGACAGCAATCAGCCCCAGCATTTT
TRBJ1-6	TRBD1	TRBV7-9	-	CASSSTGGARSPLHF	TGTGCCAGCAGCTCAACAGGGGGAGCGCGGTCACCCCTCCACTTT
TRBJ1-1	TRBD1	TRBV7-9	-	CASSLSGTVGTEAFF	TGTGCCAGCAGCTTGTCCGGGACAGTGGGAACTGAAGCTTTCTTT
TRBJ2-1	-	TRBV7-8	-	CASSLRRGLNNEQFF	TGTGCCAGCAGCTTGAGGCGGGGATTAAACAATGAGCAGTTCTTC
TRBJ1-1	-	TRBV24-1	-	CATSDPNRAEAFF	TGTGCCACCAGTGACCCCAACAGGGCCGAAGCTTTCTTT
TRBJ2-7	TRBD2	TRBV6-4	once	CASPFQTGTSDHREQYF	TGTGCCAGTCCGTTCCAAACCGGGACTAGCGATCACCGCGAGCAGTACTTC